A single sample is the source of the 14 T cell receptor beta chains below, sequenced in a study of T cell changes during pregnancy in multiple sclerosis. Repertoires were generated with immunoSEQ multiplex PCR, while TCRdb's copy carries only in-frame clones and drops some. Here the sample spans fewer than 110,000 clones, roughly 92% being singletons. This specimen was peripheral blood, taken after pregnancy. All receptors come from a female donor with multiple sclerosis, enrolled in a pregnancy study.

V is TRBV7-3 and J is TRBJ2-2; a possible D gene is TRBD1 (7 bases). Germline V gives CDR1 SGHTA, CDR2 FQGTGA. V was clipped by 4 bases and J by 5 bases, with 11 bases between them. This CDR3 is built from 14 residues. The CDR3 nucleotides are TGTGCCAGCAGCTCCCCAGGGGGGACCGGGGAGCTGTTTTTT. It codes for CASSSPGGTGELFF. Full variable domain (remainder filled in from reference TRBV7-3 and TRBJ2-2): GAGVSQTPSNKVTEKGKYVELRCDPISGHTALYWYRQSLGQGPEFLIYFQGTGAADDSGLPNDRFFAVRPEGSVSTLKIQRTERGDSAVYLCASSSPGGTGELFFGEGSRLTVL.

The J gene is TRBJ1-1, the V gene TRBV19; TRBD1 is a possible D gene (5 bases). V shed 9 bases and J shed 4 bases, with 15 bases lying between them. The germline gives CDR1 LNHDA, CDR2 SQIVND (reference sequence). This CDR3 has 13 residues. CDR3 in amino acids: CASLGMQGTEAFF. As DNA, the CDR3 is TGTGCCAGCTTAGGAATGCAGGGCACTGAAGCTTTCTTT.

The V and J genes are TRBV4-2 and TRBJ2-3; 10 bases map to TRBD2. The CDR3 has 18 residues. Germline V lookup: CDR1 LGHNA, CDR2 YNFKEQ. Losses at the gene ends were 0 bases for V and 5 bases for J; bases not matched to a gene: 11. As DNA, the CDR3 is TGTGCCAGCAGCCAAGAAGCCAGCGGGGGGGCCCCGGGAGATACGCAGTATTTT. Residues: CASSQEASGGAPGDTQYF.

This clone has more than one count but fewer than ten. The chain has TRBV7-2 and TRBJ1-5, with D unresolved. V lost 1 base and J 4 bases, leaving 11 bases between the germline ends. Germline V CDR1 and CDR2: SGHTA, FQGNSA. The CDR3 contains 15 residues. The CDR3 region is CASSLVSQSNQPQHF. DNA for the CDR3: TGTGCCAGCAGCTTAGTCTCCCAGTCAAATCAGCCCCAGCATTTT.

The rearrangement uses TRBV7-8 and TRBJ1-5; the D gene is possibly TRBD1 (5 bases). V shed 5 bases and J shed 3 bases, with 14 bases lying between them. CDR3 length: 15 amino acids. From germline, CDR1 is SGHVS and CDR2 FQNEAQ. CDR3 nucleotides: TGTGCCAGCAGCCCGACTGGGGCAGTCAATCAGCCCCAGCATTTT. This sequence encodes CASSPTGAVNQPQHF.

The chain carries TRBV7-9 and TRBJ2-7, with D perhaps matching TRBD1 (5 bases). V was clipped by 1 base and J by 3 bases, with 10 bases between them. The germline CDR1 and CDR2 sequences are SEHNR and FQNEAQ (reference sequence). This CDR3 comprises 14 residues. The CDR3 DNA sequence: TGTGCCAGCAGCTTAGGGACAATCGACTACGAGCAGTACTTC. Its protein is CASSLGTIDYEQYF.

A few counts support this clone. The genes are TRBV5-5 and TRBJ2-1; 8 bases agree with TRBD1. The CDR3 has 16 residues. The V segment lost 4 bases and the J segment 1 base; nucleotides outside the gene matches: 7. Germline V lookup: CDR1 SGHKS, CDR2 YYEKEE (reference sequence). The DNA of the CDR3 is TGTGCCAGCAGCCGCCGGACAGGGAGTTCCTACAATGAGCAGTTCTTC. It is translated as CASSRRTGSSYNEQFF.

This chain uses TRBV2 with TRBJ1-2; D perhaps matches TRBD1 (5 bases). The CDR3 has 13 residues. Germline V lookup: CDR1 SNHLY, CDR2 FYNNEI. Between the trimmed V and J ends, which lost 6 bases and 2 bases, there was a span of 10 bases. The CDR3 is CASRRDGNYGYTF. CDR3 coding DNA: TGTGCCAGCAGGCGGGACGGAAACTATGGCTACACCTTC.

The rearrangement links TRBV5-1 to TRBJ1-5; possible D gene TRBD1, 5 bases. Germline assignment: CDR1 SGHRS and CDR2 YFSETQ. Trimming cost V 7 bases and J 3 bases, with 17 bases left between them. The CDR3 totals 15 residues. This CDR3 reads CASPRDLGSNQPQHF. CDR3 DNA: TGCGCCAGCCCCAGGGATTTGGGGTCCAATCAGCCCCAGCATTTT.

CDR3 sequence (DNA): TGCGCCAGCAGCCCCCGGACAGGGGCGGGTACTGAAGCTTTCTTT. This encodes CASSPRTGAGTEAFF. The chain links TRBV5-1 to TRBJ1-1; 9 nucleotides align to TRBD1. The CDR3 covers 15 residues. Germline-derived CDR1 and CDR2 are SGHRS and YFSETQ. Germline trimming cut 4 bases from V and 5 bases from J; bases unmatched to any gene: 9.

The V and J genes are TRBV7-2 and TRBJ1-2, with a weak D call TRBD1 (6 bases). Germline CDR1 SGHTA, CDR2 FQGNSA. V lost 5 bases to trimming and J lost 0 bases, with 13 bases between them. The CDR3 extends over 15 amino acids. The CDR3 DNA reads TGTGCCAGCAGCCTCGGTCAGGGGACTAACTATGGCTACACCTTC. The encoded protein is CASSLGQGTNYGYTF. Filled out from reference TRBV7-2 and TRBJ1-2, the complete variable domain reads GAGVSQSPSNKVTEKGKDVELRCDPISGHTALYWYRQSLGQGLEFLIYFQGNSAPDKSGLPSDRFSAERTGGSVSTLTIQRTQQEDSAVYLCASSLGQGTNYGYTFGSGTRLTVV.

The gene calls are TRBV30 and TRBJ1-1; D unclear. From germline, CDR1 is GTSNPN and CDR2 SVGIG (reference sequence). V was cut by 3 bases and J by 7 bases, with 9 bases left in between. The CDR3 contains 11 residues. This CDR3 is CAWSTNGEAFF. The DNA for the CDR3 is TGTGCCTGGAGCACCAACGGTGAAGCTTTCTTT.

The V gene is TRBV27, the J gene TRBJ2-7, with a tentative D call TRBD2 (5 bases). V lost 7 bases and J lost 3, with 16 bases in between. Germline CDR1 reads MNHEY; CDR2 reads SMNVEV (reference sequence). This CDR3 is 14 amino acids long. CDR3 residues: CASKTRIGGYEQYF. DNA for the CDR3: TGTGCCAGCAAGACCAGAATCGGAGGCTACGAGCAGTACTTC.

This chain connects TRBV7-6 to TRBJ2-1, with TRBD2 identical over 12 bases. Germline lookup yields CDR1 SGHVS and CDR2 FNYEAQ. J was trimmed by 8 bases and V by 2 bases; bases with no gene match: 10. This CDR3 is 17 amino acids long. The CDR3 is CASSLPPGLAGGDEQFF. CDR3 bases: TGTGCCAGCAGCTTACCTCCGGGACTAGCGGGTGGGGATGAGCAGTTCTTC.